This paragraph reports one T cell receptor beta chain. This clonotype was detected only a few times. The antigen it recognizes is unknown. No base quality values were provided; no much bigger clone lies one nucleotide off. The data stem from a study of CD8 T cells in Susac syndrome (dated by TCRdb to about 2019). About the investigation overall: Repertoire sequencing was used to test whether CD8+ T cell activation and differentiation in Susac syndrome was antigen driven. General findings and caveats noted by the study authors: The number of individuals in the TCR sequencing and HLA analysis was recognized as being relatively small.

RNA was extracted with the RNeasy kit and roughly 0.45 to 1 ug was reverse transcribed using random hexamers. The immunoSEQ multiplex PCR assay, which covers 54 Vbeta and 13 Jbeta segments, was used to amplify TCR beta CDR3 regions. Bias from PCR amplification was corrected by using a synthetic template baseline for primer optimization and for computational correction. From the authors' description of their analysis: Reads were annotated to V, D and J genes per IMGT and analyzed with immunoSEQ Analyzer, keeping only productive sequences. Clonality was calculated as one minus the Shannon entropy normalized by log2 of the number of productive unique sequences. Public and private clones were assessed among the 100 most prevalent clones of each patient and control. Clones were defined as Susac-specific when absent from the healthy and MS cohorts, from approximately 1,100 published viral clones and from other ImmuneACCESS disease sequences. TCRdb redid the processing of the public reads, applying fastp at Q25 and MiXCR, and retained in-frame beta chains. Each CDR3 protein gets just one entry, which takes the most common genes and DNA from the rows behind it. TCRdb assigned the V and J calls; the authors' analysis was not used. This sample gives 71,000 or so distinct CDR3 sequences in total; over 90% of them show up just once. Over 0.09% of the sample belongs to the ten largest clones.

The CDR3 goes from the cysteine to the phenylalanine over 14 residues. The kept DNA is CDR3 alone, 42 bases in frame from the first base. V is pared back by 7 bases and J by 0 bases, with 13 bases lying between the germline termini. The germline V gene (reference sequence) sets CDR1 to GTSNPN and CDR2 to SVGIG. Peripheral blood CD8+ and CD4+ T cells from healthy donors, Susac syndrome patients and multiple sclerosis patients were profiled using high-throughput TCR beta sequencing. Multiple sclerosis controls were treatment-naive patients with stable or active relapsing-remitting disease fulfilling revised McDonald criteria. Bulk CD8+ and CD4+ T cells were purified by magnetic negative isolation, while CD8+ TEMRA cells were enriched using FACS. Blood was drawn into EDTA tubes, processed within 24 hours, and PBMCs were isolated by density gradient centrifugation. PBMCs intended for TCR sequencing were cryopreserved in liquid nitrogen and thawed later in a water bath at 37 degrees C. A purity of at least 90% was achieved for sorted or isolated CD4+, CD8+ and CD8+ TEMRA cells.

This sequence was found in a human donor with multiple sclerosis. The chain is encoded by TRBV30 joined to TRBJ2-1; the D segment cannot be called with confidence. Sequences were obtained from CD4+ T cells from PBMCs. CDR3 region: CASQVVSSYNEQFF. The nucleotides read TGTGCCTCTCAGGTGGTGAGCTCCTACAATGAGCAGTTCTTC.